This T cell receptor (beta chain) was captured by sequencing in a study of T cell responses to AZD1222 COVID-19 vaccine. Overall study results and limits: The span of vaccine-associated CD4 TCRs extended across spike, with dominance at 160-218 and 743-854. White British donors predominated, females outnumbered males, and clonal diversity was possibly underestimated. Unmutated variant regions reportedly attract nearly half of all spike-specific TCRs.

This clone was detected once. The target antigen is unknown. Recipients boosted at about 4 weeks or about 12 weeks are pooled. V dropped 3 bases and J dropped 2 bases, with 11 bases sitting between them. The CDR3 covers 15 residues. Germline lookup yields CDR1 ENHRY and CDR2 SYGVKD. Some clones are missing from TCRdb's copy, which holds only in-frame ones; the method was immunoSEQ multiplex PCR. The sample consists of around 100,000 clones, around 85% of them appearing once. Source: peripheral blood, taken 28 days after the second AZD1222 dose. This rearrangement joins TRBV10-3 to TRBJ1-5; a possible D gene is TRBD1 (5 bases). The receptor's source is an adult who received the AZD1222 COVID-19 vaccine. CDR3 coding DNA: TGTGCCATCAGTGATTCAGACAGACGCAATCAGCCCCAGCATTTT. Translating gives CAISDSDRRNQPQHF.